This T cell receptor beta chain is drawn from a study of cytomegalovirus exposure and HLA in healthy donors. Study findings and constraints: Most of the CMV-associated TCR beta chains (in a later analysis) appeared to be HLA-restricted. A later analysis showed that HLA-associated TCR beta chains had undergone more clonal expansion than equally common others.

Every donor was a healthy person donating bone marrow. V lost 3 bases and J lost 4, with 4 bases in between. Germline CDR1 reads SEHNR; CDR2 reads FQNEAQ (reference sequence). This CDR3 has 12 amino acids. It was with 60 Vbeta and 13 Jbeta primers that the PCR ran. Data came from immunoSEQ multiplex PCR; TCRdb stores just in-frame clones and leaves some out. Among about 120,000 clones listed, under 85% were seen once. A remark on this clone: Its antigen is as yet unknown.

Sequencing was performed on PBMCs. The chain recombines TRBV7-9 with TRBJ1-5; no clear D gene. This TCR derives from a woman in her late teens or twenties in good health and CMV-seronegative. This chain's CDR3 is CASSFINQPQHF. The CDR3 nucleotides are TGTGCCAGCAGCTTCATTAATCAGCCCCAGCATTTT.